Each of the 20 T cell receptor beta chains below was sequenced from the same sample in a study of blood T cell repertoires in COVID-19. Profiling relied on immunoSEQ multiplex PCR, and the TCRdb table lists in-frame clones only, not all of them. The sample yields 100,000 to 110,000 clones, approximately 81% seen once. The specimen sequenced was peripheral blood. The receptor source for this set is a human donor in a cohort sampled during active COVID-19.

The CDR3 DNA follows: TGTGCCAGCAGCACCCGACAGGGGGCAACTAATGAAAAACTGTTTTTT. Protein sequence: CASSTRQGATNEKLFF. The chain joins TRBV14 to TRBJ1-4; 9 nucleotides agree with TRBD1. The CDR3 length is 16 residues. Germline V gene sequence: CDR1 SGHDN, CDR2 FVKESK. Losses at the gene ends were 5 bases for V and 0 bases for J; bases not matched to a gene: 4. The full variable domain, its missing parts supplied by reference TRBV14 and TRBJ1-4, is EAGVTQFPSHSVIEKGQTVTLRCDPISGHDNLYWYRRVMGKEIKFLLHFVKESKQDESGMPNNRFLAERTGGTYSTLKVQPAELEDSGVYFCASSTRQGATNEKLFFGSGTQLSVL.

The chain couples TRBV12-5 to TRBJ2-7; tentatively, D is TRBD2 (6 bases). There are 13 residues in the CDR3. V shed 7 bases and J shed 1 base, with 11 bases lying between them. Germline lookup yields CDR1 LGHNT and CDR2 FRNRAP. The CDR3, as DNA: TGTGCTAGTGCCACGAGCGGGTCCTACGAGCAGTACTTC. Protein product: CASATSGSYEQYF.

V and J are TRBV11-2 and TRBJ1-6; no clear D gene. V lost 1 base to trimming and J lost 8 bases, with 6 bases between them. Germline lookup yields CDR1 SGHAT and CDR2 FQNNGV. CDR3 size: 13 residues. The CDR3 reads CASSLVTDSPLHF. The CDR3 DNA reads as TGTGCCAGCAGCTTAGTCACGGATTCACCCCTCCACTTT. The whole variable domain, filled in from reference TRBV11-2 and TRBJ1-6, reads EAGVAQSPRYKIIEKRQSVAFWCNPISGHATLYWYQQILGQGPKLLIQFQNNGVVDDSQLPKDRFSAERLKGVDSTLKIQPAKLEDSAVYLCASSLVTDSPLHFGNGTRLTVT.

The V gene is TRBV7-2, the J gene TRBJ1-2, with D hard to call. Germline V gives CDR1 SGHTA, CDR2 FQGNSA. This CDR3 region has 14 residues. V lost 5 bases, J lost 1 base, and 11 bases lay in between. Here the CDR3 reads CASSPSRLNYGYTF. The DNA for the CDR3 is TGTGCCAGCAGCCCATCCAGACTTAACTATGGCTACACCTTC.

J is TRBJ2-7 and V is TRBV6-5; 9 bases agree with TRBD1. This CDR3 is built from 15 residues. J was trimmed by 2 bases and V by 6 bases; bases with no gene match: 8. CDR1 MNHEY and CDR2 SVGAGI come from the germline V gene. CDR3 region: CASRPGTGIPYEQYF. The CDR3 DNA reads as TGTGCCAGCAGACCCGGGACAGGGATCCCCTACGAGCAGTACTTC.

This chain uses TRBV9 with TRBJ1-1; TRBD1 agrees at 9 bases. Germline V gives CDR1 SGDLS, CDR2 YYNGEE. Trimming removed 2 bases from V and 8 bases from J; junction bases left unmatched: 4. This CDR3 has 13 residues. The CDR3 DNA reads as TGTGCCAGCAGCGTCGGGACAGGGACCGAAGCTTTCTTT. Translating it yields CASSVGTGTEAFF. The variable domain in full, with the rest retrieved from reference TRBV9 and TRBJ1-1, is DSGVTQTPKHLITATGQRVTLRCSPRSGDLSVYWYQQSLDQGLQFLIQYYNGEERAKGNILERFSAQQFPDLHSELNLSSLELGDSALYFCASSVGTGTEAFFGQGTRLTVV.

V is TRBV7-2 and J is TRBJ1-2; 9 bases agree with TRBD1. CDR1 and CDR2 from the germline V gene are SGHTA and FQGNSA. The CDR3 extends over 18 amino acids. Trimming removed 5 bases from V and 8 bases from J; junction bases left unmatched: 21. The CDR3 loop reads CASSAGRTNRGLIGGYTF. CDR3 bases: TGTGCCAGCAGCGCAGGGCGTACAAACAGGGGGCTGATAGGCGGCTACACCTTC.

This chain connects TRBV7-2 to TRBJ1-2; tentative D call: TRBD1 (6 bases). The V end was cut by 6 bases, the J end by 4 bases, with 18 bases between. The CDR3 consists of 15 residues. CDR1 and CDR2 (germline): SGHTA, FQGNSA. The CDR3: CASSSSSGHGYGYTF. The CDR3 bases are TGTGCCAGCAGTTCCTCCTCGGGACACGGCTATGGCTACACCTTC.

The rearrangement links TRBV7-2 to TRBJ2-7; tentatively, D is TRBD2 (5 bases). V dropped 0 bases and J dropped 5 bases, with 17 bases sitting between them. The CDR3 runs to 16 residues. CDR1 and CDR2 (germline): SGHTA, FQGNSA. The DNA for the CDR3 is TGTGCCAGCAGCTTAGCCGGGCCCGGACTTAGGGACGAGCAGTACTTC. Translated, it gives CASSLAGPGLRDEQYF. The variable domain in full, with the rest retrieved from reference TRBV7-2 and TRBJ2-7, is GAGVSQSPSNKVTEKGKDVELRCDPISGHTALYWYRQSLGQGLEFLIYFQGNSAPDKSGLPSDRFSAERTGGSVSTLTIQRTQQEDSAVYLCASSLAGPGLRDEQYFGPGTRLTVT.

The J gene is TRBJ2-2, the V gene TRBV11-3, with TRBD2 identical over 8 bases. The V gene end was trimmed by 5 bases and the J gene end by 4 bases; junction bases not matched to a gene: 9. The CDR3 runs to 16 residues. CDR1 SGHNT and CDR2 YENEEA come from the germline V gene. The CDR3 is CASSPRASGFTGELFF. CDR3 DNA: TGTGCCAGCAGCCCTCGGGCTAGCGGGTTCACCGGGGAGCTGTTTTTT.

The genes are TRBV7-9 and TRBJ2-7, with 7 bases that match TRBD1. V shed 5 bases, J shed 3 bases, and the junction held 7 bases outside the gene matches. CDR3 length: 14 amino acids. CDR1 is SEHNR and CDR2 is FQNEAQ in the germline V gene (reference sequence). The CDR3 DNA is TGTGCCAGCAGCCCCCGACAGGGCCTCTACGAGCAGTACTTC. It is translated as CASSPRQGLYEQYF.

The rearrangement joins TRBV12-5 to TRBJ1-5; 7 positions match TRBD1. This CDR3 comprises 15 residues. With V trimmed by 1 base and J by 4 bases, 4 bases remained unmatched. In germline, CDR1 is LGHNT, CDR2 FRNRAP. For the CDR3, the DNA is TGTGCTAGTGGTTTGGCAGCAGGGGGAAATCAGCCCCAGCATTTT. Translating it yields CASGLAAGGNQPQHF.

This clone appeared once. The gene calls are TRBV18 and TRBJ1-2, with D hard to call. This CDR3 contains 13 residues. CDR1 is KGHSH, CDR2 LQKENI, per germline. V dropped 1 base and J dropped 4 bases, with 7 bases sitting between them. The CDR3 reads CASSPQRSYGYTF. The CDR3 coding sequence is TGTGCCAGCTCACCACAGCGCTCCTATGGCTACACCTTC.

The chain couples TRBV2 to TRBJ1-1; TRBD1 aligns across 7 bases. This CDR3 is 14 amino acids long. The germline gives CDR1 SNHLY, CDR2 FYNNEI. V shed 6 bases and J 1 base; nucleotides not matched to a gene: 5. Here the CDR3 reads CASRDRVGNTEAFF. The CDR3 nucleotides are TGTGCCAGCAGAGACAGGGTTGGGAACACTGAAGCTTTCTTT.

V and J are TRBV5-1 and TRBJ2-3, with a possible D match to TRBD1 (6 bases). The CDR3 length is 13 residues. Germline CDR1 is SGHRS and CDR2 is YFSETQ. With 6 bases removed from V and 0 bases from J, the gap between germline ends came to 8 bases. The CDR3 loop is CASTGQSTDTQYF. The CDR3 DNA reads TGCGCCAGCACGGGACAAAGCACAGATACGCAGTATTTT.

This clone was seen a few times. The chain uses TRBV5-6 and TRBJ1-6; possibly TRBD1 for D (5 bases). The ends were cut back, 5 bases at V and 6 bases at J, with 12 bases in the middle. This CDR3 comprises 14 residues. Germline CDR1 reads SGHDT; CDR2 reads YYEEEE. The CDR3 nucleotides are TGTGCCAGCAGTTCGGGACTGCTTAATTCACCCCTCCACTTT. Protein: CASSSGLLNSPLHF. The complete variable domain, with remaining parts taken from reference TRBV5-6 and TRBJ1-6, reads DAGVTQSPTHLIKTRGQQVTLRCSPKSGHDTVSWYQQALGQGPQFIFQYYEEEERQRGNFPDRFSGHQFPNYSSELNVNALLLGDSALYLCASSSGLLNSPLHFGNGTRLTVT.

The chain recombines TRBV6-6 with TRBJ2-1; weak D call: TRBD2 (7 bases). The CDR3 consists of 16 residues. V gave up 2 bases and J gave up 15 bases, with 26 bases separating them. The germline V gene has CDR1 MNHNY and CDR2 SVGAGI (reference sequence). The CDR3 DNA follows: TGTGCCAGCAGTTACGGGGCCCTAGGGGACGGGAGGACAGCGTTCTTC. It specifies CASSYGALGDGRTAFF.

The chain joins TRBV7-2 to TRBJ1-5; no firm D call. The CDR3 length is 15 residues. The germline CDR1 and CDR2 sequences are SGHTA and FQGNSA. The V end lost 5 bases, the J end lost 7 bases, and 18 bases lay between the germline ends. The CDR3 DNA reads TGTGCCAGCAGCGTAGATGGGGTGTCGGGACAGCCCCAGCATTTT. Amino acids: CASSVDGVSGQPQHF.

V and J are TRBV23-1 and TRBJ2-7; D remains unclear. TRBV23-1 is classed as an ORF, of uncertain function. The CDR3 is 17 residues long. V gave up 3 bases and J gave up 2 bases, with 20 bases separating them. The CDR3 is CASSHWATTPKTYEQYF. For the CDR3, the DNA is TGCGCCAGCAGTCACTGGGCTACCACTCCCAAAACCTACGAGCAGTACTTC.

This clone was picked up many times. The V call is TRBV28, the J call TRBJ2-1; TRBD2 matches at 10 bases. The length of the CDR3 is 15 residues. Germline trimming cut 10 bases from V and 9 bases from J; bases unmatched to any gene: 15. The germline V gene has CDR1 MDHEN and CDR2 SYDVKM. CDR3: CAIGAGGMNSREQFF. In nucleotides, the CDR3 is TGTGCCATCGGAGCGGGAGGGATGAACAGTCGTGAGCAGTTCTTC.